One and the same sample provided the 5 T cell receptor beta chains below, sequenced in a study of blood T cell repertoires in COVID-19. Measured with immunoSEQ multiplex PCR; TCRdb has only the in-frame clones, and not every one. Among some 360,000 clones listed, approximately 89% were seen once. The specimen sequenced was peripheral blood. The source is an older woman with COVID-19, enrolled during active disease.

The chain carries TRBV5-1 and TRBJ2-7; TRBD1 agrees at 7 bases. Trimming at V came to 3 bases and at J to 0 bases, leaving 3 bases not matched to a gene. Germline lookup yields CDR1 SGHRS and CDR2 YFSETQ. This CDR3 region has 14 residues. The CDR3 reads CASSSTGSSYEQYF. Here the CDR3 DNA reads TGCGCCAGCAGCTCGACAGGGAGCTCCTACGAGCAGTACTTC.

The CDR3: CASSPPLARSVLGYTF. The CDR3 region has the DNA TGTGCCAGCTCACCACCCCTAGCCAGATCTGTCTTGGGCTACACCTTC. V usage is TRBV18 and J usage is TRBJ1-2; D is unclear. Trimming took off 0 bases at V and 8 bases at J, with 19 bases between the two ends. CDR3 length equals 16 residues. CDR1 KGHSH and CDR2 LQKENI come from the germline V gene.

The chain has TRBV2 and TRBJ1-3; D remains ambiguous. Trimming stripped 3 bases from V and 4 bases from J, with 4 bases between. Per the germline V gene, CDR1 is SNHLY and CDR2 is FYNNEI. The CDR3 runs to 12 residues. The CDR3 is CASSDQGNTIYF. CDR3 in DNA: TGTGCCAGCAGTGACCAGGGAAACACCATATATTTT.

The genes are TRBV7-2 and TRBJ2-7, with TRBD1 identical over 7 bases. Germline-derived CDR1 and CDR2 are SGHTA and FQGNSA. J gave up 9 bases and V 2 bases, and 13 bases lay outside the gene matches. CDR3 size: 15 residues. This CDR3 is CASSLTWQGVSWQYF. CDR3 in DNA: TGTGCCAGCAGCTTAACCTGGCAGGGGGTGTCGTGGCAGTACTTC.

The table lists this clone with a count of one. This chain joins TRBV5-4 and TRBJ2-6; possible D gene TRBD1, 6 bases. From germline, CDR1 is SGHNT and CDR2 YYREEE (reference sequence). The ends were cut back, 5 bases at V and 1 base at J, with 16 bases in the middle. CDR3 length: 17 residues. The CDR3 loop is CASRRGQTGSGANVLTF. The DNA for the CDR3 is TGTGCCAGCAGGCGCGGGCAAACAGGGTCTGGGGCCAACGTCCTGACTTTC.